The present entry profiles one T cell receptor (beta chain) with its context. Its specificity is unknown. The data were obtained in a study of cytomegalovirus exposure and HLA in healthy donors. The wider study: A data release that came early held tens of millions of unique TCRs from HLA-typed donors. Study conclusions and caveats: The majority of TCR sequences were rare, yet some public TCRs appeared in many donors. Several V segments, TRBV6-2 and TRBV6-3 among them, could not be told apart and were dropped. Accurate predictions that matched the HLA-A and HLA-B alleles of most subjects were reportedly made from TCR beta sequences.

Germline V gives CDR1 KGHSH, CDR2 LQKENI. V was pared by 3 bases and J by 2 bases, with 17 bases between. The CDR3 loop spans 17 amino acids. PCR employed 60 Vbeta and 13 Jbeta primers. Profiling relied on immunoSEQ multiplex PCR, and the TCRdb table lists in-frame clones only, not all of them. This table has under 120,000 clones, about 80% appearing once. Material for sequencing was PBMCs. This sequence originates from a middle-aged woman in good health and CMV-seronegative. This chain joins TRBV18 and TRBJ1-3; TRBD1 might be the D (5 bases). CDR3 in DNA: TGTGCCAGCTCACCCTCGCGGGGGGGGAGCACTGGAAACACCATATATTTT. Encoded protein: CASSPSRGGSTGNTIYF.